This TCR beta chain was captured by sequencing in a study of T cells in Graves' hyperthyroidism and ophthalmopathy. Study-wide context: Any treatment followed the collection of peripheral blood at initial diagnosis.

This CDR3 has 15 amino acids. V was pared by 4 bases and J by 8 bases, with 12 bases of the junction left unmatched. Germline V gene lookup returns CDR1 MDHEN and CDR2 SYDVKM. Graves' hyperthyroidism showing no ophthalmopathy progression within 18 months was considered stable. Uncontrolled infection, other autoimmune disease, pregnancy or lactation excluded patients. Amplification targeted TCR beta CDR3 regions from RNA transcripts. First-round RT-PCR targeting the TCR CDR3 was performed with the HTBI primer set. A single record per CDR3 protein comes from TCRdb applying MiXCR to the multiplex PCR reads. This sample has 85,000 to 110,000 distinct CDR3 sequences; less than 55% occur once, and the top ten carry approximately 27%.

The TCR sequence derives from a man in his forties or fifties with Graves' hyperthyroidism. The chain links TRBV28 to TRBJ1-2, with 8 bases that match TRBD1. The sequenced sample was blood. The CDR3 DNA is TGTGCCAGCAGTTCGACGGGACAGGCTCTTGGCGGCTACACCTTC. It yields the protein CASSSTGQALGGYTF.